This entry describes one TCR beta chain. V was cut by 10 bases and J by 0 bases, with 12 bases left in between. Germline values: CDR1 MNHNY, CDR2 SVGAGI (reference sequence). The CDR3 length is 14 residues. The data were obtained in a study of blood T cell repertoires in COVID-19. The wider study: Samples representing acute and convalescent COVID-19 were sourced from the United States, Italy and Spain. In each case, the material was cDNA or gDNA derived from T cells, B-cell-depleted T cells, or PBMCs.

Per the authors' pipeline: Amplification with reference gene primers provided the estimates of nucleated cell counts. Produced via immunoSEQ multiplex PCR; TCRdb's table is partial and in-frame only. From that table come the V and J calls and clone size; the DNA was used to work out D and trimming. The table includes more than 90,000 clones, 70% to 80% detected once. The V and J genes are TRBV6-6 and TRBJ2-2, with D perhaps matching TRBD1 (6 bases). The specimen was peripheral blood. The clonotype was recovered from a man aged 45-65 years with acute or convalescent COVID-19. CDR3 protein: CATRTVSNTGELFF. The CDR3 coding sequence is TGTGCCACCCGGACAGTCTCGAACACCGGGGAGCTGTTTTTT.